The 21 T cell receptor beta chains presented below share a single source sample, sequenced in a study of metastatic and nonmetastatic thyroid tumors (dated by TCRdb to the early 2020s). No treatment had been received by any patient before thyroid surgery. Library creation used PCR. The data were produced on an Illumina HiSeq 4000. TCRdb trimmed public reads at Q25 via fastp, called clones via MiXCR and kept in-frame beta chains. In all, the sample holds around 44,000 clones, and around 28% of those were seen once. Together, the top ten hold about 10% of the sample. The sequenced material came from blood. The receptor source for this set is a male donor with papillary thyroid cancer or a benign thyroid nodule (not recorded which). Some clones in this sample may be carry-over from other donors' samples.

This clone was observed a handful of times. The genes are TRBV20-1 and TRBJ1-5; D is unclear. Trimming cost V 3 bases and J 0 bases, with 15 bases left between them. Germline CDR1 and CDR2: DFQATT and SNEGSKA (reference sequence). The CDR3 length is 16 residues. The CDR3 DNA reads as TGCAGTGCTAGCAGCCCGACAATTTATAGCAATCAGCCCCAGCATTTT. Its translation is CSASSPTIYSNQPQHF.

The genes are TRBV18 and TRBJ1-2; D remains unclear. The CDR3 is made up of 13 amino acids. CDR1 and CDR2 (germline): KGHSH, LQKENI. The V and J ends lost 2 bases and 6 bases respectively, with 10 bases between them. As DNA, the CDR3 is TGTGCCAGCTCACCAGATGGCGCCGATGGCTACACCTTC. It translates to CASSPDGADGYTF.

In this sample, this clone turned up a few times. The V and J genes are TRBV3-1 and TRBJ1-2, with TRBD1 matching over 9 bases. Germline V gene sequence: CDR1 LGHDT, CDR2 YNNKEL (reference sequence). This CDR3 spans 16 amino acids. The junction had 10 bases not matched to a gene; V was cut back by 3 bases and J by 5 bases. CDR3 loop: CASSHSGTGQNYGYTF. CDR3 coding DNA: TGTGCCAGCAGCCACTCGGGGACAGGGCAAAATTATGGCTACACCTTC.

Judged by abundance, this clone is medium-sized. The chain links TRBV6-1 to TRBJ2-5, with 7 bases identical to TRBD1. The junction had 4 bases not matched to a gene; V was cut back by 8 bases and J by 4 bases. Germline V lookup: CDR1 MNHNS, CDR2 SASEGT. The CDR3 runs to 12 residues. The CDR3 DNA reads TGTGCCAGCCGGGACAGCGGAGAGACCCAGTACTTC. Encoded protein: CASRDSGETQYF.

The chain links TRBV10-1 to TRBJ2-7; D is uncertain. Germline V CDR1 and CDR2: WNHNN, SYGVQD (reference sequence). V was clipped by 3 bases and J by 0 bases, with 12 bases between them. This CDR3 comprises 15 residues. This CDR3 reads CASSDPGPSSYEQYF. The CDR3 DNA reads as TGCGCCAGCAGTGATCCTGGACCCTCCTCCTACGAGCAGTACTTC.

This clone was picked up many times. The chain recombines TRBV6-1 with TRBJ1-5; 7 positions agree with TRBD1. The CDR3 totals 17 residues. Germline loops: CDR1 MNHNS, CDR2 SASEGT. Unmatched junction bases numbered 11, after V lost 6 bases and J lost 0 bases. The DNA for the CDR3 is TGTGCCAGCAGCACCGGGACAGCTACATATAGCAATCAGCCCCAGCATTTT. Encoded protein: CASSTGTATYSNQPQHF.

This clone was seen ten or more times. The V and J genes are TRBV6-4 and TRBJ2-7; 11 positions agree with TRBD1. Losses at the gene ends were 8 bases for V and 6 bases for J; bases not matched to a gene: 9. This CDR3 contains 14 residues. Germline CDR1 reads MRHNA; CDR2 reads SNTAGT. The CDR3, as DNA: TGTGCCAGCCGTACCGGGACAGGGGGATGCGAGCAGTACTTC. Protein: CASRTGTGGCEQYF.

By its share, this clone is medium-sized. The chain is built from TRBV12-3 or TRBV12-4 and TRBJ2-7; TRBD1 is a possible D gene (6 bases). V was shortened by 4 bases and J by 3 bases, with 13 bases between the two germline ends. The CDR3 runs 14 residues. As DNA, the CDR3 is TGTGCCAGCAGTTCCGGGACAAGGTACTACGAGCAGTACTTC. Its translation: CASSSGTRYYEQYF.

Notes on this clone: The sample has other DNA sequences that encode this CDR3 too. The chain carries TRBV20-1 and TRBJ2-5, with a tentative D call TRBD2 (6 bases). This CDR3 spans 16 amino acids. The germline gives CDR1 DFQATT, CDR2 SNEGSKA (reference sequence). Trimming stripped 2 bases from V and 7 bases from J, with 23 bases between. CDR3 sequence reads: CSARTLGDFERGTQYF. The CDR3, as DNA: TGCAGTGCTAGAACTCTCGGGGACTTCGAGAGGGGGACCCAGTACTTC.

Points on this clone: As the CDR3 is not closed by the conserved phenylalanine or tryptophan, this likely results from a read error. This chain uses TRBV5-5 with TRBJ1-1, with D uncertain. Germline assignment: CDR1 SGHKS and CDR2 YYEKEE (reference sequence). This CDR3 contains 16 residues. CDR3 nucleotide sequence: TGTGGCAGCAGCATTAATATTGGACGACAGAACACTGAAGCTTTCTGT. Translating gives CGSSINIGRQNTEAFC.

The chain employs TRBV11-1 and TRBJ2-1, with D unresolved. V shed 1 base and J shed 8 bases, with 15 bases lying between them. The CDR3 is 15 amino acids. CDR1 is SGHAT, CDR2 FQDESV, per germline (reference sequence). Here the CDR3 DNA reads TGTGCCAGCAGCTTAGATGGCCCCACGGCTGATGAGCAGTTCTTC. Its translation is CASSLDGPTADEQFF.

This clone was observed many times. V gene TRBV20-1 combines with J gene TRBJ2-3; TRBD2 matches at 11 bases. In germline, CDR1 is DFQATT, CDR2 SNEGSKA (reference sequence). This CDR3 spans 15 amino acids. Unmatched junction bases numbered 5, after V lost 0 bases and J lost 6 bases. The chain's CDR3 is CSARDVAGGRDTQYF. The CDR3 DNA follows: TGCAGTGCTAGAGACGTAGCGGGGGGGAGGGATACGCAGTATTTT.

V usage is TRBV11-3 and J usage is TRBJ2-2; D call uncertain. CDR1 is SGHNT and CDR2 is YENEEA in the germline V gene. This CDR3 has 15 residues. Trimming cost V 1 base and J 4 bases, with 10 bases left between them. This chain's CDR3 is CASSLGTSTTGELFF. The CDR3 DNA follows: TGTGCCAGCAGCTTAGGCACATCGACCACCGGGGAGCTGTTTTTT.

The gene calls are TRBV6-4 and TRBJ2-3; TRBD2 matches 7 bases. Germline CDR1 is MRHNA and CDR2 is SNTAGT. V lost 0 bases to trimming and J lost 7 bases; unmatched junction nucleotides: 7. This CDR3 region has 15 residues. This chain's CDR3 is CASSDSRGVRYTQYF. The CDR3 region has the DNA TGTGCCAGCAGTGACTCCCGGGGGGTCCGGTATACGCAGTATTTT.

This clone was counted many times. This chain uses TRBV6-1 with TRBJ2-2; 10 bases align to TRBD1. The V segment lost 5 bases and the J segment 3 bases; nucleotides outside the gene matches: 3. CDR1 is MNHNS, CDR2 SASEGT, per germline. The CDR3 has 15 amino acids. The CDR3 protein is CASSSGTGDTGELFF. The CDR3 bases are TGTGCCAGCAGTTCCGGGACAGGGGACACCGGGGAGCTGTTTTTT.

The rearrangement links TRBV11-2 to TRBJ2-1, with 11 bases that match TRBD2. The CDR3 has 16 amino acids. The V segment lost 5 bases and the J segment 4 bases; nucleotides outside the gene matches: 7. CDR1 and CDR2 from the germline V gene are SGHAT and FQNNGV. The CDR3: CASSTTTSGSYNEQFF. The CDR3 region has the DNA TGTGCCAGCAGCACCACAACTAGCGGGAGTTACAATGAGCAGTTCTTC.

This clone was observed a handful of times. V gene TRBV24-1 combines with J gene TRBJ2-2; D is uncertain. The CDR3 is 14 amino acids. The germline V gene has CDR1 KGHDR and CDR2 SFDVKD. V gave up 0 bases and J gave up 9 bases, with 10 bases separating them. The CDR3, as DNA: TGTGCCACCAGTGATTTGAGGGATACCTGGGAGCTGTTTTTT. Its translation: CATSDLRDTWELFF.

This chain connects TRBV5-4 to TRBJ2-5; D gene uncertain. CDR1 is SGHNT and CDR2 is YYREEE in the germline V gene (reference sequence). V was cut by 1 base and J by 1 base, with 2 bases left in between. CDR3 length: 12 residues. This CDR3 reads CASSLIQETQYF. The CDR3 DNA sequence: TGTGCCAGCAGCTTGATCCAAGAGACCCAGTACTTC.

V gene TRBV6-1 combines with J gene TRBJ1-6; D remains ambiguous. The CDR3 loop spans 14 amino acids. Germline CDR1 MNHNS, CDR2 SASEGT. The V and J ends lost 7 bases and 7 bases respectively, with 14 bases between them. CDR3 loop: CASMPGMANSPLHF. CDR3 nucleotide sequence: TGTGCCAGCATGCCCGGGATGGCCAATTCACCCCTCCACTTT.

Ten or more counts support this clone. Other DNA sequences of this sample code for an identical CDR3. V is TRBV5-1 and J is TRBJ1-5, with D unresolved. Looked up from germline, CDR1 is SGHRS and CDR2 is YFSETQ. The V end lost 0 bases, the J end lost 5 bases, and 6 bases lay between the germline ends. The CDR3 length is 13 residues. DNA for the CDR3: TGCGCCAGCAGCTTGGGACCCCATCAGCCCCAGCATTTT. Amino acids: CASSLGPHQPQHF.

This clone was detected a few times. Germline and junction disagree at one end, which may indicate a read error. The chain has TRBV28 and TRBJ1-5, with D perhaps matching TRBD1 (6 bases). CDR3 length: 13 residues. Germline V gene lookup returns CDR1 MDHEN and CDR2 SYDVKM. The CDR3 region has the DNA TGTCCCAGCATGGGGGGCGGGTACCAGCCCCAGCATTTT. Amino acid sequence: CPSMGGGYQPQHF.